These T cell receptor beta chains were read from a single sample in a study of beta chain features in type 1 diabetes. Assay used: immunoSEQ multiplex PCR; TCRdb lists only in-frame clones, some missing. The sample contains under 200,000 clones, approximately 9% of which appear only once. Material: central memory CD4+ T cells from blood. Every receptor here comes from a woman aged 18 to 35 with type 1 diabetes. Both conserved end residues are part of each CDR3. The order of the fields is D gene, clone size, V gene, J gene, CDR3 protein, CDR3 DNA. The D gene is left open where the match is weak. Where a row states a size, it is once, few, many or the class of an expanded clone; other rows omit it.

d_call: TRBD2; clone_size: -; v_call: TRBV19; j_call: TRBJ2-5; cdr3_aa: CASSRLEAVAGAVETQYF; cdr3_nt: TGTGCCAGTAGTAGGTTAGAGGCAGTAGCGGGAGCGGTAGAGACCCAGTACTTC
d_call: -; clone_size: few; v_call: TRBV4-3; j_call: TRBJ1-2; cdr3_aa: CASSYGGGSRYGYTF; cdr3_nt: TGCGCCAGCAGCTACGGGGGGGGGTCCCGGTATGGCTACACCTTC
d_call: TRBD1; clone_size: few; v_call: TRBV6-6; j_call: TRBJ2-5; cdr3_aa: CASRTGLETQYF; cdr3_nt: TGTGCCAGCAGGACAGGGTTGGAGACCCAGTACTTC
d_call: TRBD1; clone_size: many; v_call: TRBV6-1; j_call: TRBJ2-7; cdr3_aa: CASSEAGQFGTYEQYF; cdr3_nt: TGTGCCAGCAGTGAAGCGGGACAGTTCGGTACCTACGAGCAGTACTTC
d_call: -; clone_size: -; v_call: TRBV27; j_call: TRBJ2-7; cdr3_aa: CASSLRSNKREQYF; cdr3_nt: TGTGCCAGCAGTTTACGGTCAAACAAGAGGGAGCAGTACTTC
d_call: -; clone_size: few; v_call: TRBV10-2; j_call: TRBJ1-5; cdr3_aa: CASTDRNQPQHF; cdr3_nt: TGCGCCAGCACAGACAGAAATCAGCCCCAGCATTTT
d_call: TRBD1; clone_size: few; v_call: TRBV7-9; j_call: TRBJ1-1; cdr3_aa: CASSSQQGGTEAFF; cdr3_nt: TGTGCCAGCAGCTCGCAACAGGGGGGCACTGAAGCTTTCTTT
d_call: -; clone_size: -; v_call: TRBV7-2; j_call: TRBJ1-2; cdr3_aa: CASSSQYGYTF; cdr3_nt: TGTGCCAGCAGTTCACAGTATGGCTACACCTTC
d_call: TRBD1; clone_size: few; v_call: TRBV28; j_call: TRBJ1-1; cdr3_aa: CASSPGRQGGFF; cdr3_nt: TGTGCCAGCAGCCCGGGGAGACAGGGGGGTTTCTTT
d_call: TRBD1; clone_size: few; v_call: TRBV11-3; j_call: TRBJ2-1; cdr3_aa: CASSPGTGGSSYNEQFF; cdr3_nt: TGTGCCAGCAGCCCCGGGACAGGTGGAAGCTCCTACAATGAGCAGTTCTTC
d_call: -; clone_size: -; v_call: TRBV11-2; j_call: TRBJ1-3; cdr3_aa: CASSRTGGSGNTIYF; cdr3_nt: TGTGCCAGCAGCCGAACCGGGGGCTCTGGAAACACCATATATTTT
d_call: TRBD1; clone_size: -; v_call: TRBV7-2; j_call: TRBJ2-7; cdr3_aa: CASSPTGQGTKQYF; cdr3_nt: TGTGCCAGCAGCCCCACTGGACAGGGCACGAAGCAGTACTTC
d_call: -; clone_size: -; v_call: TRBV4-1; j_call: TRBJ2-7; cdr3_aa: CASSPRVGGLSYEQYF; cdr3_nt: TGCGCCAGCAGCCCAAGAGTAGGGGGTTTATCCTACGAGCAGTACTTC
d_call: -; clone_size: few; v_call: TRBV20-1; j_call: TRBJ1-2; cdr3_aa: CSAVPGAGYTF; cdr3_nt: TGCAGTGCTGTCCCTGGGGCTGGCTACACCTTC
d_call: -; clone_size: -; v_call: TRBV7-9; j_call: TRBJ1-5; cdr3_aa: CASSLLPDQPQHF; cdr3_nt: TGTGCCAGCAGCTTATTACCAGATCAGCCCCAGCATTTT
d_call: -; clone_size: -; v_call: TRBV7-3; j_call: TRBJ2-6; cdr3_aa: CASSLTTGSGANVLTF; cdr3_nt: TGTGCCAGCAGCTTAACGACGGGTTCTGGGGCCAACGTCCTGACTTTC
d_call: TRBD2; clone_size: -; v_call: TRBV6-4; j_call: TRBJ2-3; cdr3_aa: CASSDSSGGADTQYF; cdr3_nt: TGTGCCAGCAGTGACTCGAGCGGGGGGGCAGATACGCAGTATTTT